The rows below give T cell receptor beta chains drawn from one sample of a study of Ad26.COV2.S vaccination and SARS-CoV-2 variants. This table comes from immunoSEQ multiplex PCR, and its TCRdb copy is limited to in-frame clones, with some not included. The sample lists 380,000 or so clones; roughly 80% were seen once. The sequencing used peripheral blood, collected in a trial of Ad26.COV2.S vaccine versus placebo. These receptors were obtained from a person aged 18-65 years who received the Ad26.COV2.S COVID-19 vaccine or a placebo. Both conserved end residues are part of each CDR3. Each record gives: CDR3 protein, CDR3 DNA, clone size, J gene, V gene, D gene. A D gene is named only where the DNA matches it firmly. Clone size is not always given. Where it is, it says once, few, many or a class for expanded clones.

CDR3: CASSLRMVDSTGQETQYF
DNA: TGTGCCAGCAGCTTAAGGATGGTGGACAGTACGGGACAAGAGACCCAGTACTTC
size: .
J: TRBJ2-5
V: TRBV11-2
D: .

CDR3: CASSPGLTEAFF
DNA: TGTGCCAGCAGCCCCGGGCTAACTGAAGCTTTCTTT
size: once
J: TRBJ1-1
V: TRBV7-8
D: .

CDR3: CASRPTGSYSGANVLTF
DNA: TGTGCCAGTAGACCGACAGGGTCGTACTCTGGGGCCAACGTCCTGACTTTC
size: .
J: TRBJ2-6
V: TRBV19
D: TRBD1

CDR3: CASSPRGSAKNIQYF
DNA: TGTGCCAGCAGTCCTCGGGGCTCAGCCAAAAACATTCAGTACTTC
size: .
J: TRBJ2-4
V: TRBV27
D: .

CDR3: CASIRGDYGYTF
DNA: TGTGCCAGCATCAGGGGCGACTATGGCTACACCTTC
size: once
J: TRBJ1-2
V: TRBV6-6
D: .

CDR3: CASSRDSGTQYF
DNA: TGTGCCAGCAGCCGGGACTCTGGGACCCAGTACTTC
size: .
J: TRBJ2-5
V: TRBV3-1/TRBV3-2
D: .

CDR3: CASSPGLAGSGDTQYF
DNA: TGTGCCAGCAGCCCAGGACTAGCGGGGAGTGGAGATACGCAGTATTTT
size: .
J: TRBJ2-3
V: TRBV7-3
D: TRBD2

CDR3: CASSPGGSYEQYF
DNA: TGTGCCAGCAGCCCCGGGGGCTCCTACGAGCAGTACTTC
size: .
J: TRBJ2-7
V: TRBV7-3
D: .

CDR3: CASSFGQGGTPLHF
DNA: TGCGCCAGCAGCTTCGGGCAGGGAGGTACACCCCTCCACTTT
size: few
J: TRBJ1-6
V: TRBV5-1
D: .

CDR3: CATSDVGAQETQYF
DNA: TGTGCCACCAGTGATGTGGGTGCTCAAGAGACCCAGTACTTC
size: .
J: TRBJ2-5
V: TRBV24-1
D: .

CDR3: CASSLDFLEAFF
DNA: TGTGCCAGCAGCTTAGATTTCCTTGAAGCTTTCTTT
size: .
J: TRBJ1-1
V: TRBV7-9
D: .

CDR3: CASSLGWNNEQFF
DNA: TGTGCCAGCAGCCTCGGGTGGAACAATGAGCAGTTCTTC
size: .
J: TRBJ2-1
V: TRBV3-1/TRBV3-2
D: .

CDR3: CASSLDRPGELFF
DNA: TGTGCCAGCAGCTTAGATCGACCCGGGGAGCTGTTTTTT
size: many
J: TRBJ2-2
V: TRBV11-2
D: .

CDR3: CASSSSPMTGAFRRGYTF
DNA: TGTGCCAGCAGTTCTTCCCCAATGACAGGGGCGTTTAGACGGGGCTACACCTTC
size: .
J: TRBJ1-2
V: TRBV5-5
D: TRBD1

CDR3: CASSLVGSSYEQYF
DNA: TGTGCCAGCAGCTTAGTTGGCAGCTCCTACGAGCAGTACTTC
size: .
J: TRBJ2-7
V: TRBV7-9
D: .

CDR3: CASSLGGENAKNIQYF
DNA: TGTGCCAGCTCACTGGGGGGGGAGAACGCCAAAAACATTCAGTACTTC
size: .
J: TRBJ2-4
V: TRBV18
D: TRBD2

CDR3: CASSRNENSYNSPLHF
DNA: TGTGCCAGCAGTCGGAACGAGAATTCCTATAATTCACCCCTCCACTTT
size: few
J: TRBJ1-6
V: TRBV25-1
D: .

CDR3: CASSGHRKTNYGYTF
DNA: TGTGCCAGCAGCGGACACAGGAAAACTAACTATGGCTACACCTTC
size: .
J: TRBJ1-2
V: TRBV5-8
D: .

CDR3: CASREGRVHEQYF
DNA: TGTGCCAGCAGAGAGGGCAGGGTCCACGAGCAGTACTTC
size: .
J: TRBJ2-7
V: TRBV2
D: .

CDR3: CAISGHGYEQYF
DNA: TGTGCCATCAGTGGTCACGGCTACGAGCAGTACTTC
size: .
J: TRBJ2-7
V: TRBV10-3
D: .

CDR3: CASSSLFGLEPPYEQFF
DNA: TGTGCCAGCAGTTCCCTTTTTGGACTAGAGCCCCCATATGAGCAGTTCTTC
size: once
J: TRBJ2-1
V: TRBV27
D: TRBD2

CDR3: CASSSGHNEQFF
DNA: TGTGCCAGCAGCTCCGGCCACAATGAGCAGTTCTTC
size: .
J: TRBJ2-1
V: TRBV7-3
D: .

CDR3: CASSEDPSRGMGYTF
DNA: TGTGCCAGCAGTGAAGACCCCTCCAGGGGCATGGGCTACACCTTC
size: .
J: TRBJ1-2
V: TRBV6-1
D: .

CDR3: CASSLDPSVGEQFF
DNA: TGTGCCAGCAGCTTAGACCCTAGCGTGGGTGAGCAGTTCTTC
size: few
J: TRBJ2-1
V: TRBV7-2
D: .

CDR3: CASSSGRFSSGNTIYF
DNA: TGTGCCAGCTCATCAGGACGGTTCAGCTCTGGAAACACCATATATTTT
size: .
J: TRBJ1-3
V: TRBV18
D: .

CDR3: CASSQDSGFLIYEQYF
DNA: TGTGCCAGCAGCCAAGATTCAGGGTTCCTAATCTACGAGCAGTACTTC
size: .
J: TRBJ2-7
V: TRBV3-1/TRBV3-2
D: .

CDR3: CASSTGAGNTIYF
DNA: TGCGCCAGCAGCACAGGGGCTGGAAACACCATATATTTT
size: .
J: TRBJ1-3
V: TRBV5-1
D: TRBD1

CDR3: CAIKGEGAGNTIYF
DNA: TGTGCCATCAAGGGCGAAGGCGCTGGAAACACCATATATTTT
size: .
J: TRBJ1-3
V: TRBV10-3
D: .

CDR3: CASSLAVTQYF
DNA: TGTGCCAGCAGCTTAGCGGTCACCCAGTACTTC
size: .
J: TRBJ2-5
V: TRBV11-1
D: .

CDR3: CASSYRIAGNEQFF
DNA: TGTGCCAGCAGTTACCGCATAGCTGGGAATGAGCAGTTCTTC
size: .
J: TRBJ2-1
V: TRBV6-2/TRBV6-3
D: .

CDR3: CASSLDAGISRPQHF
DNA: TGTGCCAGCAGCTTAGATGCGGGGATTAGCCGGCCCCAGCATTTT
size: .
J: TRBJ1-5
V: TRBV7-2
D: .

CDR3: CASSDPGETQYF
DNA: TGTGCCAGCAGTGATCCAGGAGAGACCCAGTACTTC
size: .
J: TRBJ2-5
V: TRBV2
D: .

CDR3: CATSDVGANTGELFF
DNA: TGTGCCACCAGTGATGTGGGTGCCAACACCGGGGAGCTGTTTTTT
size: .
J: TRBJ2-2
V: TRBV24-1
D: .

CDR3: CANQPGQAYGYTF
DNA: TGTGCTAACCAACCGGGACAGGCTTATGGCTACACCTTC
size: .
J: TRBJ1-2
V: TRBV7-2
D: TRBD1

CDR3: CASSFETGVSYEQYF
DNA: TGTGCCAGCAGCTTTGAGACAGGGGTCTCCTACGAGCAGTACTTC
size: .
J: TRBJ2-7
V: TRBV5-6
D: TRBD1

CDR3: CASSSRGSSYEQYF
DNA: TGTGCCAGCAGCTCCAGGGGGAGCTCCTACGAGCAGTACTTC
size: .
J: TRBJ2-7
V: TRBV5-4
D: TRBD1

CDR3: CASSVARTARDTGELFF
DNA: TGTGCCAGCAGCGTAGCTCGTACAGCAAGGGACACCGGGGAGCTGTTTTTT
size: .
J: TRBJ2-2
V: TRBV9
D: .

CDR3: CASSYPGWETQYF
DNA: TGTGCCAGCAGTTACCCAGGATGGGAGACCCAGTACTTC
size: once
J: TRBJ2-5
V: TRBV6-5
D: .

CDR3: CASSPLSGDLQETQYF
DNA: TGTGCCAGCAGCCCATTGAGCGGGGACCTCCAAGAGACCCAGTACTTC
size: .
J: TRBJ2-5
V: TRBV3-1/TRBV3-2
D: TRBD2

CDR3: CASRGPGRGVKGYTF
DNA: TGTGCCAGCAGGGGACCCGGCAGGGGGGTCAAGGGCTACACCTTC
size: .
J: TRBJ1-2
V: TRBV6-5
D: TRBD1

CDR3: CASNLHNEQFF
DNA: TGTGCCAGCAACCTCCACAATGAGCAGTTCTTC
size: .
J: TRBJ2-1
V: TRBV5-5
D: .

CDR3: CASSQVVGTVDEQYF
DNA: TGTGCCAGCAGCCAAGTTGTGGGGACAGTGGACGAGCAGTACTTC
size: .
J: TRBJ2-7
V: TRBV3-1/TRBV3-2
D: TRBD1

CDR3: CASRERHEGYTF
DNA: TGTGCCAGCAGGGAGAGACACGAGGGCTACACCTTC
size: .
J: TRBJ1-2
V: TRBV6-5
D: .

CDR3: CASTRGGSILLEADTQYF
DNA: TGTGCCTCAACCCGGGGCGGGAGTATTCTATTGGAGGCAGATACGCAGTATTTT
size: .
J: TRBJ2-3
V: TRBV30
D: TRBD2

CDR3: CASSSSRAALVLHF
DNA: TGTGCCAGCAGCTCTTCGAGGGCGGCCCTAGTCCTCCACTTT
size: .
J: TRBJ1-6
V: TRBV27
D: .

CDR3: CSGRRSSYNEQFF
DNA: TGCAGCGGGAGACGGAGCTCCTACAATGAGCAGTTCTTC
size: .
J: TRBJ2-1
V: TRBV29-1
D: .

CDR3: CASSFGGETQYF
DNA: TGTGCCAGCAGCTTTGGGGGAGAGACGCAGTATTTT
size: few
J: TRBJ2-3
V: TRBV7-9
D: .

CDR3: CASSSGPDFSSWIGQYF
DNA: TGTGCCAGCAGCTCGGGACCAGACTTTTCCTCATGGATCGGGCAGTACTTC
size: .
J: TRBJ2-7
V: TRBV5-6
D: .

CDR3: CASSSPYEGGVEQYF
DNA: TGCGCCAGCAGCTCTCCGTACGAAGGGGGCGTAGAGCAGTACTTC
size: once
J: TRBJ2-7
V: TRBV5-1
D: TRBD1

CDR3: CASRTLGEQYF
DNA: TGTGCCAGCAGGACCTTGGGCGAGCAGTACTTC
size: .
J: TRBJ2-7
V: TRBV28
D: .

CDR3: CASSQEGFRGSTGELFF
DNA: TGCGCCAGCAGCCAAGAAGGGTTTCGGGGAAGTACCGGGGAGCTGTTTTTT
size: .
J: TRBJ2-2
V: TRBV4-3
D: .

CDR3: CASSPSGGEQYF
DNA: TGTGCCAGCAGCCCATCAGGAGGCGAGCAGTACTTC
size: many
J: TRBJ2-7
V: TRBV7-2
D: .

CDR3: CASSHSGAAETQYF
DNA: TGTGCCAGCAGCCATTCAGGGGCGGCGGAGACCCAGTACTTC
size: .
J: TRBJ2-5
V: TRBV3-1/TRBV3-2
D: .

CDR3: CATSDPQGAVTGELFF
DNA: TGTGCCACCAGTGACCCACAGGGGGCGGTCACCGGGGAGCTGTTTTTT
size: .
J: TRBJ2-2
V: TRBV24-1
D: TRBD1

CDR3: CASRPGTGYGYTF
DNA: TGTGCCAGTAGGCCCGGGACAGGCTATGGCTACACCTTC
size: .
J: TRBJ1-2
V: TRBV19
D: TRBD1

CDR3: CASRRTGLTYEQYF
DNA: TGTGCCAGCAGGCGGACAGGCCTCACCTACGAGCAGTACTTC
size: .
J: TRBJ2-7
V: TRBV6-5
D: TRBD1

CDR3: CASSLSVDRGLLRTEAFF
DNA: TGTGCCAGCAGCCTCTCCGTGGACAGGGGCCTTCTTCGGACTGAAGCTTTCTTT
size: .
J: TRBJ1-1
V: TRBV7-9
D: TRBD1